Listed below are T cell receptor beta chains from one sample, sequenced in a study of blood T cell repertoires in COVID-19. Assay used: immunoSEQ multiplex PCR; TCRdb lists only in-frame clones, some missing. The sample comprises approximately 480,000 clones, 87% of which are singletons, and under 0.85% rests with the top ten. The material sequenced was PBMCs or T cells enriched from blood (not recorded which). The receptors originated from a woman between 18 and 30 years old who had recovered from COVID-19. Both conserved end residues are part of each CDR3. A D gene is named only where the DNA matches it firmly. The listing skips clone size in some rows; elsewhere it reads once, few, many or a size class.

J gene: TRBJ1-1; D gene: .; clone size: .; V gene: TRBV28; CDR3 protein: CAIVGGNTEAFF; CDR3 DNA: TGTGCCATCGTAGGGGGAAACACTGAAGCTTTCTTT
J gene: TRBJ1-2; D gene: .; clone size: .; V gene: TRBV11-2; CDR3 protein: CASSLGGLNNYGYTF; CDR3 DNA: TGTGCCAGCAGCTTAGGGGGCCTCAATAACTATGGCTACACCTTC
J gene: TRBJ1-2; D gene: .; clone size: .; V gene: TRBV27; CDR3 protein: CASSPSTLRGFSYYGYTF; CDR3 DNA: TGTGCCAGCAGTCCCTCGACACTCAGGGGTTTTAGCTACTATGGCTACACCTTC
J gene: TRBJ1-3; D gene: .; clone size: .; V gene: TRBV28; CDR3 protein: CASRTLKSQGFGNTIYF; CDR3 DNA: TGTGCCAGCAGGACCCTTAAATCACAGGGATTTGGAAACACCATATATTTT
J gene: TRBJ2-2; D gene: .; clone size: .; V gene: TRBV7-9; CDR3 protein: CASSPKRHFGELFF; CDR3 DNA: TGTGCCAGCAGCCCAAAACGACACTTCGGGGAGCTGTTTTTT
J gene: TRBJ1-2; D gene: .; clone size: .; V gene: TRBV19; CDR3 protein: CASSMTAYGYTF; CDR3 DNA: TGTGCCAGTAGTATGACAGCCTATGGCTACACCTTC
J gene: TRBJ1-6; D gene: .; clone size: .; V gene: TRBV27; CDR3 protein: CASSNKGSWSPLHF; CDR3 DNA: TGTGCCAGCAGTAACAAAGGGAGCTGGTCACCCCTCCACTTT
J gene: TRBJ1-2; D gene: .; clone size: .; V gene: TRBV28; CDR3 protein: CASEGGWGYTF; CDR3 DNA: TGTGCCAGCGAAGGGGGTTGGGGCTACACCTTC
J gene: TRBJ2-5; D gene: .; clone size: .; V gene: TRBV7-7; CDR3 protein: CASSLGSGEETQYF; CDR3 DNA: TGTGCTAGCAGCTTAGGGTCAGGGGAAGAGACCCAGTACTTC
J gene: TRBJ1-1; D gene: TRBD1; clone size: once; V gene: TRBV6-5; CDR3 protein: CASRRTGGEDTEAFF; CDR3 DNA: TGTGCCAGCAGGAGGACAGGGGGCGAAGACACTGAAGCTTTCTTT
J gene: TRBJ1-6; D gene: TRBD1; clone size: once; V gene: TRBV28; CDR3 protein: CAIGTGSSYNSPLHF; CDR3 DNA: TGTGCCATCGGGACAGGTAGCTCCTATAATTCACCCCTCCACTTT
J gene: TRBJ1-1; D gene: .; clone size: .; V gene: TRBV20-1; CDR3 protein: CSAEIGDFAFF; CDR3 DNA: TGCAGTGCTGAGATCGGGGATTTCGCTTTCTTT
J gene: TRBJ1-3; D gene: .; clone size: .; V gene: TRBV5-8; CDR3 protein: CASSFGGNTIYF; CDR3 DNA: TGTGCCAGCAGCTTCGGGGGAAACACCATATATTTT
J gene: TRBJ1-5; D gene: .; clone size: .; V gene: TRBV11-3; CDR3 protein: CASSHTGSQPQHF; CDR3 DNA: TGTGCCAGCAGTCACACAGGGAGTCAGCCCCAGCATTTT
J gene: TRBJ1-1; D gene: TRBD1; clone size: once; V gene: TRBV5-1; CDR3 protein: CASSLQPGQGASEAFF; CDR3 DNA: TGCGCCAGCAGCTTGCAACCGGGACAGGGGGCGTCGGAAGCTTTCTTT
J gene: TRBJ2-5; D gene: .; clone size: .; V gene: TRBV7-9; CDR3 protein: CASSLGFGETQYF; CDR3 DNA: TGTGCCAGCAGCTTAGGGTTCGGGGAGACCCAGTACTTC
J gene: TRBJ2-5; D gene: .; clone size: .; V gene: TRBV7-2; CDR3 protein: CASSPVQGSGETQYF; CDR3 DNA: TGTGCCAGCAGCCCGGTACAGGGATCTGGGGAGACCCAGTACTTC
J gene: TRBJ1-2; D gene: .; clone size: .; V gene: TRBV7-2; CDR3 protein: CASSLAPYGYTF; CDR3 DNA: TGTGCCAGCAGCTTAGCCCCGTATGGCTACACCTTC
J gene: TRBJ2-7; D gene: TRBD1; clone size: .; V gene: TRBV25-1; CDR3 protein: CASSRDRGNFDEQYF; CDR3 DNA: TGTGCCAGCAGTCGGGACAGGGGGAACTTCGACGAGCAGTACTTC
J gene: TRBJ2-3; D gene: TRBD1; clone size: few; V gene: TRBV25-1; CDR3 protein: CASSEGQGAFTDTQYF; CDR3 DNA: TGTGCCAGCAGTGAGGGACAGGGGGCTTTCACAGATACGCAGTATTTT
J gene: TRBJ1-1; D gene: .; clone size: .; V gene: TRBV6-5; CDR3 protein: CASSYGEATEAFF; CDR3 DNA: TGTGCCAGCAGTTACGGAGAGGCGACTGAAGCTTTCTTT
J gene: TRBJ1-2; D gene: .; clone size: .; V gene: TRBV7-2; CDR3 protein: CASSLSPGGGYTF; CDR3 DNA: TGTGCCAGCAGCTTAAGTCCTGGAGGTGGCTACACCTTC
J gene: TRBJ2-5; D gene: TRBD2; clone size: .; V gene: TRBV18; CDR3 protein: CASSPPRGGDYQETQYF; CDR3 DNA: TGTGCCAGCTCACCACCGAGGGGAGGGGATTACCAAGAGACCCAGTACTTC